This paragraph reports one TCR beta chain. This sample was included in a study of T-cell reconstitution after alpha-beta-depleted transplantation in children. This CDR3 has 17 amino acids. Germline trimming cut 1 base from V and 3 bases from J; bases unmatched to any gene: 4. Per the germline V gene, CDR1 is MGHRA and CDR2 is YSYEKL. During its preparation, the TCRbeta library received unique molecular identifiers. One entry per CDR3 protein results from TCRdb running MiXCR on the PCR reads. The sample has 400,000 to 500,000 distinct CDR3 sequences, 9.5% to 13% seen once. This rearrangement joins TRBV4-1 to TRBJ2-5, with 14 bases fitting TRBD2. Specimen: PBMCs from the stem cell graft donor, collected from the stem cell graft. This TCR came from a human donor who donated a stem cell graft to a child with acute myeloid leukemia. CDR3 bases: TGCGCCAGCAGCCAAGGGGGGACTAGCGGGAGTGAAGAGACCCAGTACTTC. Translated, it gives CASSQGGTSGSEETQYF.